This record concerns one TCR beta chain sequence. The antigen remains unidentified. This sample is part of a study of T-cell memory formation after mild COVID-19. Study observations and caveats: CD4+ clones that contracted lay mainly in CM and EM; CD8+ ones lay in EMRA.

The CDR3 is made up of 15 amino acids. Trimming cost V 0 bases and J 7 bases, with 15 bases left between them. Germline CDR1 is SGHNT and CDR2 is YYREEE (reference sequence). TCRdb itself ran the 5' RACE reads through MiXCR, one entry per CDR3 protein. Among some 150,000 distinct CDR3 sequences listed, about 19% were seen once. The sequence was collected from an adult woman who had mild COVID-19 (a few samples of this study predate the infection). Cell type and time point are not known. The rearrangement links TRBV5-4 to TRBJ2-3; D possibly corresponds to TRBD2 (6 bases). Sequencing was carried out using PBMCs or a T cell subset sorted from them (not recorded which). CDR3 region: CASSLAGREVYTQYF. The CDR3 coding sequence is TGTGCCAGCAGCTTGGCCGGAAGGGAGGTGTATACGCAGTATTTT.